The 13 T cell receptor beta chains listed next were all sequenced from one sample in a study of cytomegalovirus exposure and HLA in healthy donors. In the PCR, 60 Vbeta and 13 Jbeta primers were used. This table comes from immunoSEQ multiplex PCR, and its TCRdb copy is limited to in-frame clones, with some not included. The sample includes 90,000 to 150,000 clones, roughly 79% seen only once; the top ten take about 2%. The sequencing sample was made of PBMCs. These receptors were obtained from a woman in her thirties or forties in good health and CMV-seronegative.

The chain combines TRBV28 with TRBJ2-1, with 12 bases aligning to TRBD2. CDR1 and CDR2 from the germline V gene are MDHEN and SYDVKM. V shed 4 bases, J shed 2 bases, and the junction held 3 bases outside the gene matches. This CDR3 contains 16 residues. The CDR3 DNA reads TGTGCCAGCAGTTCACCTAGCGGGGGGGCCTACAATGAGCAGTTCTTC. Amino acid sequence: CASSSPSGGAYNEQFF.

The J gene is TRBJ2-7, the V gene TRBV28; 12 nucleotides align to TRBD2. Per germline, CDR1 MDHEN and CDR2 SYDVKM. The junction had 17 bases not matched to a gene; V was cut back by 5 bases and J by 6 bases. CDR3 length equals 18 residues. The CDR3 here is CASSSGLAGPGGLVEQYF. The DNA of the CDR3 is TGTGCCAGCAGTAGTGGACTAGCGGGACCCGGTGGTTTGGTCGAGCAGTACTTC.

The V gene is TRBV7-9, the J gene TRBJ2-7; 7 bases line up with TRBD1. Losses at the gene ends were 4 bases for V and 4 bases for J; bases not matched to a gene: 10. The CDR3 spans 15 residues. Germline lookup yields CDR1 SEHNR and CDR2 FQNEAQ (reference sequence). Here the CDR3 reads CASSSTGANLYEQYF. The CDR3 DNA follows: TGTGCCAGCAGCTCAACAGGGGCGAACCTTTACGAGCAGTACTTC.

The CDR3 protein is CATSRDRTSGRFVGTGELFF. The CDR3 DNA follows: TGTGCCACCAGCAGAGATAGGACTAGCGGGAGGTTCGTGGGCACCGGGGAGCTGTTTTTT. The rearrangement links TRBV15 to TRBJ2-2; 14 nucleotides agree with TRBD2. With V trimmed by 0 bases and J by 4 bases, 10 bases remained unmatched. CDR3 length: 20 amino acids. CDR1 is LNHNV and CDR2 is YYDKDF in the germline V gene (reference sequence).

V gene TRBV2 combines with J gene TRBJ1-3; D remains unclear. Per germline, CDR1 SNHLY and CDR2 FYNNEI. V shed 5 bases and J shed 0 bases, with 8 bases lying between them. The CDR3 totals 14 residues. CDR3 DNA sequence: TGTGCCAGCAGTCCGACAAGCTCTGGAAACACCATATATTTT. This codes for CASSPTSSGNTIYF.

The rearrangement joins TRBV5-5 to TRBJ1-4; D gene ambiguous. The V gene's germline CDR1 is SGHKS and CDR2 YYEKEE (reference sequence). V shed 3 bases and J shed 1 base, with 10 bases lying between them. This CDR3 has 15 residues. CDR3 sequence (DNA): TGTGCCAGCAGCTCCCCGGGAGTAACTAATGAAAAACTGTTTTTT. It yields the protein CASSSPGVTNEKLFF.

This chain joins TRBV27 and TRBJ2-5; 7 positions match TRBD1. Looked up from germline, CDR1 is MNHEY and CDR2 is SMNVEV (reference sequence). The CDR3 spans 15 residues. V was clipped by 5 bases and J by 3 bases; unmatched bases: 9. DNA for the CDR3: TGTGCCAGCAGTCCTTACCGGGACAGTGAAGAGACCCAGTACTTC. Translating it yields CASSPYRDSEETQYF.

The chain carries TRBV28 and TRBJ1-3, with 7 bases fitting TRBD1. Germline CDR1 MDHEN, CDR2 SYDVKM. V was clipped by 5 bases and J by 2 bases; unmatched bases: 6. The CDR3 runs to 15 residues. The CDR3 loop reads CASSPTQGAGNTIYF. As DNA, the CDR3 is TGTGCCAGCAGTCCGACGCAGGGGGCTGGAAACACCATATATTTT.

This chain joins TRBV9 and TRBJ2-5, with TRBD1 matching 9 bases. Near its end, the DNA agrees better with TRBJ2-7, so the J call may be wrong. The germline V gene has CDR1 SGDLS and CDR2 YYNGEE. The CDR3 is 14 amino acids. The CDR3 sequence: CASSAGTGFGEQYF. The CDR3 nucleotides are TGTGCCAGCAGCGCGGGGACAGGGTTTGGCGAGCAGTACTTC.

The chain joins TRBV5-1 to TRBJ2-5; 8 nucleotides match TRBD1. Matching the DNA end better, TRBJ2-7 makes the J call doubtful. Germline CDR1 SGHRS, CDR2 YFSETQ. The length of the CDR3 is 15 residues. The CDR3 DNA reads TGCGCCAGCAGCTTGGCGCAGGGGGCGCGCTACGAGCAGTACTTC. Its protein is CASSLAQGARYEQYF.

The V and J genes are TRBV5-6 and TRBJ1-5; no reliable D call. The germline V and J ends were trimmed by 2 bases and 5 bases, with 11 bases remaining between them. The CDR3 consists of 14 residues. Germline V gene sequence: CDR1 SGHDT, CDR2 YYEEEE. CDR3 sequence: CASSFRGNHQPQHF. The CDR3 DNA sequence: TGTGCCAGCAGCTTCCGGGGAAATCATCAGCCCCAGCATTTT. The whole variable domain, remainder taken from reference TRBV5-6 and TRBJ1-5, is DAGVTQSPTHLIKTRGQQVTLRCSPKSGHDTVSWYQQALGQGPQFIFQYYEEEERQRGNFPDRFSGHQFPNYSSELNVNALLLGDSALYLCASSFRGNHQPQHFGDGTRLSIL.

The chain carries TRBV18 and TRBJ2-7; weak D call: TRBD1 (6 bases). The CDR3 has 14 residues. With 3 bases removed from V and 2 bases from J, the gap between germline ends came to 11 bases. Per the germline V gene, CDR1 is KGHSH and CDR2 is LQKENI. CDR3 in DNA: TGTGCCAGCTCACCGAGGACAGTGACCTACGAGCAGTACTTC. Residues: CASSPRTVTYEQYF.

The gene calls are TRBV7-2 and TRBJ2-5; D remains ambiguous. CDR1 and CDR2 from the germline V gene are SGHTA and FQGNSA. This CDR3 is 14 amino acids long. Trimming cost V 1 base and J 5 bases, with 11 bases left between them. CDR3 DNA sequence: TGTGCCAGCAGCTTAGTTCTAAGTATGGAGACCCAGTACTTC. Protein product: CASSLVLSMETQYF.